This is a list of T cell receptor beta chains from one sample in a study of circulating and synovial CD4+ cells in juvenile arthritis. Only in-frame clones appear in the TCRdb table, and some are missing; sequencing was by immunoSEQ multiplex PCR. The sample records about 33,000 clones, 90% to 95% being singletons. The specimen was CD4+ T cells from blood. These receptors came from a human donor with juvenile idiopathic arthritis. Both conserved end residues are part of each CDR3. D genes are given only for firm matches. Size is stated for part of the rows, as once, few or many counts, or as a class when the clone is expanded.

clone_size j_call v_call cdr3_length d_call cdr3_nt cdr3_aa
- TRBJ2-7 TRBV7-9 13 TRBD1 TGTGCCAGCAGGGGACAGAGCTCCTACGAGCAGTACTTC CASRGQSSYEQYF
- TRBJ2-1 TRBV19 15 TRBD2 TGTGCCAGTAAGGGACTAGCGGGTGCCGGGGATGAGCAGTTCTTC CASKGLAGAGDEQFF
- TRBJ2-1 TRBV7-2 16 TRBD2 TGTGCCAGCAGCTTAGTGGGGACTAGTGATTACCTTGAGCAGTTCTTC CASSLVGTSDYLEQFF
- TRBJ1-3 TRBV6-5 14 TRBD1 TGTGCCAGCGGGCCACAGGGGCCTGGAAACACCATATATTTT CASGPQGPGNTIYF
- TRBJ2-3 TRBV11-2 13 - TGTGCCAGCAGCTTTCCAGTCACAGATACGCAGTATTTT CASSFPVTDTQYF
- TRBJ2-7 TRBV7-9 13 - TGTGCCAGCAGCTTAACGACAGTCTACGAGCAGTACTTC CASSLTTVYEQYF
once TRBJ2-5 TRBV5-1 13 TRBD2 TGCGCCAGCAGCACTAGCGGGAGAGAGACCCAGTACTTC CASSTSGRETQYF
- TRBJ1-6 TRBV9 15 TRBD1 TGTGCCAGCAGCGGGCGACAGGGGGCAAATTCACCCCTCCACTTT CASSGRQGANSPLHF
- TRBJ1-3 TRBV10-3 13 - TGTGCCATCAGTGCAGGGGCTGGAAACACCATATATTTT CAISAGAGNTIYF
- TRBJ1-1 TRBV15 17 - TGTGCCACCAGCAGACCCCCCACAGGGACCATGAACACTGAAGCTTTCTTT CATSRPPTGTMNTEAFF
- TRBJ1-5 TRBV7-8 17 - TGTGCCAGCACCATCTCCTCCCTGGGGGGGAGCAATCAGCCCCAGCATTTT CASTISSLGGSNQPQHF
few TRBJ1-2 TRBV19 14 - TGTGCCAGTAGTACCCTCGGCGGGGGCTATGGCTACACCTTC CASSTLGGGYGYTF
- TRBJ2-3 TRBV19 16 - TGTGCCAGTAGTCCACGCGGGCCTTCCAAGCCAGATACGCAGTATTTT CASSPRGPSKPDTQYF
- TRBJ2-3 TRBV7-2 15 TRBD2 TGTGCCAGCAGCCACGAGCGGGGGGGCACAGATACGCAGTATTTT CASSHERGGTDTQYF
once TRBJ2-5 TRBV6-5 14 - TGTGCCAGCAGTTACAGGGACTCCCAAGAGACCCAGTACTTC CASSYRDSQETQYF
- TRBJ1-4 TRBV7-2 14 - TGTGCCAGCAGCTTCGGCGGTCATAATGAAAAACTGTTTTTT CASSFGGHNEKLFF
once TRBJ2-5 TRBV19 16 TRBD1 TGTGCCAGTAGTGATTTAGGACAGGCCCACCAAGAGACCCAGTACTTC CASSDLGQAHQETQYF
- TRBJ2-3 TRBV5-1 16 - TGCGCCAGCAGCTTGGTTCGGGGGGCGAACACAGATACGCAGTATTTT CASSLVRGANTDTQYF
- TRBJ2-7 TRBV6-1 15 TRBD1 TGTGCCAGCAGGCGCACCGGGACAGGGCCCTACGAGCAGTACTTC CASRRTGTGPYEQYF
- TRBJ1-1 TRBV9 14 - TGTGCCAGCAGCGTAGCGAGGGGAGGCACTGAAGCTTTCTTT CASSVARGGTEAFF
- TRBJ1-2 TRBV10-3 17 - TGTGCCATCACCGCCGCCTCCAGGGGAGTGGGGGACTATGGCTACACCTTC CAITAASRGVGDYGYTF
- TRBJ2-3 TRBV2 14 TRBD1 TGTGCCAGCAGTCCACAGGGGGTCCCAGATACGCAGTATTTT CASSPQGVPDTQYF
- TRBJ2-3 TRBV7-8 15 TRBD2 TGTGCCAGCAGCTTAGCGACTAGCGGAACAGATACGCAGTATTTT CASSLATSGTDTQYF
- TRBJ2-1 TRBV9 16 - TGTGCCAGCAGCCTTCGTAGCTTGGGGGGGCCAGGGGAGCAGTTCTTC CASSLRSLGGPGEQFF
once TRBJ2-2 TRBV19 17 TRBD2 TGTGCCAGTAGCCCGACTAGCGGCAGGGGGAACACCGGGGAGCTGTTTTTT CASSPTSGRGNTGELFF
- TRBJ2-7 TRBV19 15 - TGTGCCAGTAGTCCGCGGGACAGTGCTCCCTACGAGCAGTACTTC CASSPRDSAPYEQYF
- TRBJ1-2 TRBV19 15 TRBD1 TGTGCCAGTAGTAAACAGGGGAGCACTGCTAGTGGCTACACCTTC CASSKQGSTASGYTF
- TRBJ2-1 TRBV4-3 16 TRBD2 TGCGCCAGCAGCCAGTTACTAGCGAGCTCCTACAATGAGCAGTTCTTC CASSQLLASSYNEQFF
- TRBJ2-6 TRBV28 14 - TGTGCCAGCAGTTGGAGCTCTGGGGCCAACGTCCTGACTTTC CASSWSSGANVLTF
- TRBJ2-1 TRBV28 15 - TGTGCCAGCACCACCACTAGCCGAGGCTACAATGAGCAGTTCTTC CASTTTSRGYNEQFF
- TRBJ2-1 TRBV4-2 16 - TGTGCCAGCAGCCAACTCGGATACAGCTCCTACAATGAGCAGTTCTTC CASSQLGYSSYNEQFF
- TRBJ1-4 TRBV5-8 14 - TGTGCCAGCAGCTTGGAGGGGGCTAATGAAAAACTGTTTTTT CASSLEGANEKLFF
- TRBJ2-5 TRBV5-1 15 TRBD1 TGCGCCAGCAGCACAGGACAGGGGGCGAAGGAGACCCAGTACTTC CASSTGQGAKETQYF
- TRBJ2-2 TRBV5-1 19 TRBD2 TGCGCCAGCAGCTTGGTGGCTAGCGGAGACGCCCTGAACACCGGGGAGCTGTTTTTT CASSLVASGDALNTGELFF
- TRBJ2-3 TRBV5-1 14 TRBD1 TGCGCCAGCAGCTCGACAGGGTTTACAGATACGCAGTATTTT CASSSTGFTDTQYF
- TRBJ1-1 TRBV4-2 13 - TGTGCCAGCAGCCAAGGTCGGGGAGGGCAGGCTTTCTTT CASSQGRGGQAFF
- TRBJ1-4 TRBV27 14 - TGTGCCAGCAGTTTATCTAACAAGAATGAAAAACTGTTTTTT CASSLSNKNEKLFF
- TRBJ2-5 TRBV28 19 TRBD2 TGTGCCAGCAGCCCTTTGGGGACTAGCGTCACTCAAGAGGAAGAGACCCAGTACTTC CASSPLGTSVTQEEETQYF
- TRBJ2-2 TRBV10-3 10 - TGTGCCACCTTCTCCGGGGAGCTGTTTTTT CATFSGELFF
- TRBJ2-7 TRBV19 15 - TGTGCCACGACAGGATGGACAAAGAGGGCCTACGAGCAGTACTTC CATTGWTKRAYEQYF
once TRBJ1-6 TRBV5-1 16 TRBD1 TGCGCCAGCAGACGGACAGGGGCCGACTATAATTCACCCCTCCACTTT CASRRTGADYNSPLHF
- TRBJ2-6 TRBV6-5 15 TRBD1 TGTGCCAGCAGTTCTACAGGGGCTGGGGCCAACGTCCTGACTTTC CASSSTGAGANVLTF
- TRBJ2-7 TRBV5-4 15 - TGTGCCAGCAGCTTAGGAAGTGGGAGCCCCTACGAGCAGTACTTC CASSLGSGSPYEQYF
- TRBJ1-2 TRBV25-1 14 - TGTGCCAGCAGTGAATGGGGCGGGAGCTATGGCTACACCTTC CASSEWGGSYGYTF
- TRBJ2-7 TRBV28 14 TRBD2 TGTGCCAGCAGCCGGACTAGCGGGAACTACGAGCAGTACTTC CASSRTSGNYEQYF
- TRBJ2-5 TRBV7-8 15 TRBD2 TGTGCCAGCAGCTTACCTAGCGGGAGGGGGGAGACCCAGTACTTC CASSLPSGRGETQYF
- TRBJ2-7 TRBV29-1 14 - TGCAGCGTAGAACGGGGAATTGGCTCCTACGAGCAGTACTTC CSVERGIGSYEQYF